These T cell receptor beta chains were read from a single sample in a study of regulatory T cells in long-lasting Graves disease. TCRdb reprocessed the multiplex PCR reads with MiXCR, giving one entry per CDR3 protein. Of 300,000 to 400,000 distinct CDR3 sequences detected, about a sixth appear once; the ten largest clones hold 20% to 25%. Sequenced here: peripheral blood mononuclear cells (PBMCs), sampled at new diagnosis, from a patient treated with antithyroid drugs. The receptors shown here come from a female donor with Graves disease. The CDR3 runs from the conserved cysteine through the conserved F or W. A D gene is named only where the DNA matches it firmly. Where a row states a size, it is once, few, many or the class of an expanded clone; other rows omit it.

>few|TRBD2|TRBJ2-7|TRBV15
CATSRAPRGGTYEQYF
TGTGCCACCAGCAGAGCACCTCGGGGGGGTACCTACGAGCAGTACTTC
>many|.|TRBJ2-1|TRBV6-2/TRBV6-3
CASSHGRQRGEQFF
TGTGCCAGCAGTCACGGCCGACAACGGGGGGAGCAGTTCTTC
>many|TRBD1|TRBJ2-7|TRBV12-3/TRBV12-4
CASTLRGRDGYEQYF
TGTGCCAGCACCCTCAGGGGGCGAGACGGCTACGAGCAGTACTTC
>.|.|TRBJ2-4|TRBV7-2
CASSLDRNIQYF
TGTGCCAGCAGCTTAGACAGAAACATTCAGTACTTC
>many|TRBD1|TRBJ1-5|TRBV6-1
CASSPGGGSNQPQHF
TGTGCCAGCAGCCCAGGGGGGGGAAGCAATCAGCCCCAGCATTTT
>few|TRBD2|TRBJ2-3|TRBV12-3/TRBV12-4
CASKRDTGADTQYF
TGTGCCAGCAAGCGGGATACGGGCGCAGATACGCAGTATTTT
>many|.|TRBJ1-3|TRBV7-9
CASSHNSGNTIYF
TGTGCCAGCAGCCACAACTCTGGAAACACCATATATTTT
>many|.|TRBJ1-1|TRBV2
CASRGEQLNTEAFF
TGTGCCAGCAGGGGGGAACAGCTGAACACTGAAGCTTTCTTT
>many|.|TRBJ2-7|TRBV29-1
CSVDLGADEYEQYF
TGCAGCGTTGACCTTGGGGCCGATGAGTACGAGCAGTACTTC
>many|TRBD1|TRBJ2-7|TRBV3-1
CASSQYEGQLPYEQYF
TGTGCCAGCAGCCAATATGAGGGACAGCTTCCCTACGAGCAGTACTTC
>many|TRBD2|TRBJ2-7|TRBV4-1
CASSQRLAGYEQYF
TGCGCCAGCAGCCAAAGGCTAGCGGGCTACGAGCAGTACTTC
>many|.|TRBJ1-6|TRBV20-1
CSARQGIYNSPLHF
TGCAGTGCTAGGCAGGGGATCTATAATTCACCCCTCCACTTT
>.|.|TRBJ2-1|TRBV2
CASIATLYNEQFF
TGTGCCAGCATAGCAACACTCTACAATGAGCAGTTCTTC
>few|.|TRBJ1-4|TRBV6-1
CASSGGSAGDEKLFF
TGTGCCAGCAGTGGGGGTTCGGCAGGGGATGAAAAACTGTTTTTT
>.|.|TRBJ2-1|TRBV12-3/TRBV12-4
CASSFGTNRVAYNEQFF
TGTGCCAGCAGTTTCGGGACGAACAGGGTAGCCTACAATGAGCAGTTCTTC
>.|.|TRBJ1-5|TRBV28
CASSLKVVGVTANQPQHF
TGTGCCAGCAGCTTAAAGGTGGTTGGAGTTACGGCAAATCAGCCCCAGCATTTT
>many|TRBD2|TRBJ2-1|TRBV15
CATSKPLAGAYNEQFF
TGTGCCACCAGCAAACCACTAGCGGGGGCTTACAATGAGCAGTTCTTC
>many|.|TRBJ1-1|TRBV24-1
CATSEPNRANVTEAFF
TGTGCCACCAGTGAGCCTAACAGGGCTAATGTCACTGAAGCTTTCTTT
>many|.|TRBJ1-1|TRBV29-1
CSVRQGGTEAFF
TGCAGCGTCCGCCAGGGAGGGACTGAAGCTTTCTTT
>many|.|TRBJ2-7|TRBV6-2/TRBV6-3
CATTVGNEQYF
TGTGCCACCACTGTGGGGAACGAGCAGTACTTC
>.|TRBD2|TRBJ2-7|TRBV12-3/TRBV12-4
CASSSGLAKYF
TGTGCCAGCAGTTCGGGACTAGCGAAGTACTTC
>few|TRBD1|TRBJ1-1|TRBV5-4
CASSSGTVEAFF
TGTGCCAGCAGCTCCGGGACAGTTGAAGCTTTCTTT
>.|.|TRBJ2-3|TRBV7-6
CASSPEPGLAISTDTQYF
TGTGCCAGCAGCCCAGAGCCCGGGCTAGCCATTAGCACAGATACGCAGTATTTT
>many|.|TRBJ2-7|TRBV20-1
CSARGQGPPYEQYF
TGCAGTGCTAGAGGGCAGGGCCCCCCCTACGAGCAGTACTTC
>few|TRBD2|TRBJ2-5|TRBV12-3/TRBV12-4
CASSFTSGQETQYF
TGTGCCAGCAGTTTTACTAGCGGCCAAGAGACCCAGTACTTC
>.|.|TRBJ1-2|TRBV6-1
CASSEAGVGGYTF
TGTGCCAGCAGTGAAGCCGGGGTGGGTGGCTACACCTTC
>.|.|TRBJ2-5|TRBV18
CASSPPRQGLAETQYF
TGTGCCAGCTCACCACCGAGACAGGGACTCGCGGAGACCCAGTACTTC
>many|.|TRBJ2-7|TRBV28
CASRPYSGYYEQYF
TGTGCCAGCAGACCCTATAGCGGATACTACGAGCAGTACTTC
>many|TRBD2|TRBJ2-5|TRBV6-1
CASSGAQETQYF
TGTGCCAGTAGCGGGGCACAAGAGACCCAGTACTTC
>many|TRBD1|TRBJ2-7|TRBV7-6
CASSLASSRGFLYEQYF
TGTGCCAGCAGCTTAGCGAGTAGCAGGGGGTTCTTGTACGAGCAGTACTTC
>.|.|TRBJ2-7|TRBV5-5
CASSPHGTAILDEQYF
TGTGCCAGCAGCCCACACGGGACTGCCATCCTGGACGAGCAGTACTTC
>many|TRBD1|TRBJ1-1|TRBV9
CASSESEDRVETEAFF
TGTGCCAGCAGCGAATCTGAGGACAGGGTTGAAACTGAAGCTTTCTTT
>many|.|TRBJ2-7|TRBV6-2/TRBV6-3
CASSYSAPQGSGIEQYF
TGTGCCAGCAGTTACTCGGCGCCCCAGGGGAGTGGTATCGAGCAGTACTTC
>many|.|TRBJ2-7|TRBV12-3/TRBV12-4
CASSLLRGSSYEQYF
TGTGCCAGCAGCCTTCTGCGGGGTTCTTCCTACGAGCAGTACTTC
>many|TRBD2|TRBJ2-5|TRBV7-9
CASSSMTSGDRETQYF
TGTGCCAGCAGCTCAATGACTAGCGGAGACCGAGAGACCCAGTACTTC
>many|.|TRBJ1-6|TRBV4-1
CASSQVGPVSPLHF
TGCGCCAGCAGCCAAGTGGGGCCAGTTTCACCCCTCCACTTT
>many|.|TRBJ2-5|TRBV28
CASSPAGVRRTQYF
TGTGCCAGCTCCCCGGCAGGGGTAAGAAGGACCCAGTACTTC
>many|TRBD1|TRBJ1-2|TRBV20-1
CSASNRGGGYTF
TGCAGTGCTAGTAACCGAGGGGGCGGCTACACCTTC
>many|TRBD2|TRBJ2-7|TRBV2
CASSELRGRAGYEQYF
TGTGCCAGCAGTGAATTGCGCGGGAGGGCCGGGTACGAGCAGTACTTC
>.|.|TRBJ2-1|TRBV20-1
CSARDQAGPYNEQFF
TGCAGTGCTAGAGATCAGGCGGGACCCTACAATGAGCAGTTCTTC